This T cell receptor beta chain came from a study of identical twins. Study-wide findings and caveats: Sequences that were beta out-of-frame showed weaker excess twin sharing.

TCRdb re-derived calls from the 5' RACE reads in MiXCR, one entry per CDR3 protein. The sample lists 1.5 million to 2 million distinct CDR3 sequences, roughly 35% occurring once. About this clonotype: Its antigen is undetermined.

The source of this sequence is a newborn girl in good health. The sample taken for sequencing was cord blood.

The CDR3 DNA reads as TGTGCCAGCAGTTTACGGAGACAGGGGGGATCGGGATCACCCCTCCACTTT. Its translation: CASSLRRQGGSGSPLHF. The chain is built from TRBV27 and TRBJ1-6; TRBD1 matches 9 bases. Germline values: CDR1 MNHEY, CDR2 SMNVEV (reference sequence). CDR3 length equals 17 residues. The junction had 12 bases not matched to a gene; V was cut back by 2 bases and J by 10 bases.